This entry features one T cell receptor beta chain sequence. Antigen specificity is unknown. Germline V lookup: CDR1 MNHNS, CDR2 SASEGT. The CDR3 runs 11 residues. Trimming left V 6 bases short and J 14 bases short, with 15 bases between. These data come from a study of cytomegalovirus exposure and HLA in healthy donors. Background on the study: The same platform was used for the approximately 120 validation repertoires as for the 650 to 800 first-cohort repertoires, as reported in a later analysis.

Profiling relied on immunoSEQ multiplex PCR, and the TCRdb table lists in-frame clones only, not all of them. The sample holds under 400,000 clones, roughly 89% seen once. Study results and limitations: A subsequent analysis found that TCR clusters from the first cohort also tended to co-occur in the 90 to 150 validation repertoires, with 90% to 95% of cluster scores above 0.

Source material: PBMCs. The receptor was isolated from a woman between 18 and 29 years old in good health and CMV-seronegative. The chain combines TRBV6-1 with TRBJ2-3, with TRBD1 as a possible D gene (6 bases). The CDR3 DNA is TGTGCCAGCAGGGACAGACTGTTAGGGTATTTT. This gives the protein CASRDRLLGYF.